The entry below gives a single TCR beta chain sequence along with its context. Its antigen is not identified. This entry is derived from a study of T cell responses to AZD1222 COVID-19 vaccine. Study-level points and caveats: Unmutated variant regions are reportedly targeted by nearly half of spike-specific TCRs. Sampling captured repertoires only after the peak T cell response. Among vaccine-associated CD4 TCRs, coverage spanned spike, with dominance at 160-218 and 743-854. Females made up more of the donors, who were largely white British, and clonal diversity may have come out too low.

Method: immunoSEQ multiplex PCR; TCRdb's copy keeps in-frame clones and lacks some. The data hold some 150,000 clones, with approximately 88% observed a single time. There are 15 residues in the CDR3. Germline assignment: CDR1 KGHDR and CDR2 SFDVKD. The V end lost 3 bases, the J end lost 5 bases, and 15 bases lay between the germline ends. The source was peripheral blood, collected 28 days after the second dose of the MenACWY control vaccine. This chain joins TRBV24-1 and TRBJ2-5; TRBD1 might be the D (6 bases). The clonotype originates from an adult who received the MenACWY meningococcal vaccine as a control. The CDR3 reads CATSDRTTGIETQYF. CDR3 nucleotides: TGTGCCACCAGTGATCGCACCACAGGGATTGAGACCCAGTACTTC.